The present entry profiles one TCR beta chain with its context. The sample is drawn from a study of blood T cell repertoires in COVID-19. The protocol was immunoSEQ multiplex PCR, while the TCRdb copy is restricted to in-frame clones and leaves out a portion. The sample consists of around 290,000 clones, roughly 87% of them appearing once. The CDR3 covers 15 residues. Per the germline V gene, CDR1 is SQVTM and CDR2 is ANQGSEA. Germline trimming cut 6 bases from V and 4 bases from J; bases unmatched to any gene: 10. The receptor was derived from a woman in her thirties who had recovered from COVID-19. The V gene is TRBV29-1, the J gene TRBJ2-2; 8 bases match TRBD1. The sequencing sample was made of PBMCs or T cells enriched from blood (not recorded which). CDR3 nucleotides: TGCAGCGTCATGGTTGGACAGGGATTCACCGGGGAGCTGTTTTTT. Amino acid sequence: CSVMVGQGFTGELFF.